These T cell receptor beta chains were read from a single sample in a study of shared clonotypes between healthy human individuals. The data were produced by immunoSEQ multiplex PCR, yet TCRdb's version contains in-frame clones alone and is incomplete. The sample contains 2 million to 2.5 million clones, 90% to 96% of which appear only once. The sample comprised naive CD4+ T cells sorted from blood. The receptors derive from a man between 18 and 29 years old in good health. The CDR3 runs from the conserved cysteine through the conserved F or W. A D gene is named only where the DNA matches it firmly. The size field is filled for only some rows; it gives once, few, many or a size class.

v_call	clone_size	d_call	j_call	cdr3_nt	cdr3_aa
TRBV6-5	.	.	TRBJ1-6	TGTGCCAGCTCACCAATCTCCTATAATTCACCCCTCCACTTT	CASSPISYNSPLHF
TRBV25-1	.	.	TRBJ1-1	TGTGCCAGCACAGCCGGGAGCTACCTTGAAGCTTTCTTT	CASTAGSYLEAFF
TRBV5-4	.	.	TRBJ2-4	TGTGCCAGCAGCTTGGAGGGACGTAGAGCCAAAAACATTCAGTACTTC	CASSLEGRRAKNIQYF
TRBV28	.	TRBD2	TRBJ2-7	TGTGCCAGCAGTTTATTTGGTAGCGGGGGTTCCTACGAGCAGTACTTC	CASSLFGSGGSYEQYF
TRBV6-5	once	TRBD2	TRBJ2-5	TGTGCCAGCAGTTACGGGGGGACTAGCGGCCAAGAGACCCAGTACTTC	CASSYGGTSGQETQYF
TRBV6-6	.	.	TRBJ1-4	TGTGCCAGCCGCGGGGATGTGGAAAAACTGTTTTTT	CASRGDVEKLFF
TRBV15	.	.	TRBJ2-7	TGTGCCACCAGCAGAGTAGGGATAGGGACCGGCTACGAGCAGTACTTC	CATSRVGIGTGYEQYF
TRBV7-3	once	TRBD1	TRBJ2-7	TGTGCCAGCAGCCGACAGGGGATAGGCGAGCAGTACTTC	CASSRQGIGEQYF
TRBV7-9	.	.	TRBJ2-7	TGTGCCAGCAGCCCTCGACAGGACCCTATCCAGCAGTACTTC	CASSPRQDPIQQYF
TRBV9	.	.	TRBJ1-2	TGTGCCAGCAGCGTCCGGGGCGAGGGGAACTATGGCTACACCTTC	CASSVRGEGNYGYTF
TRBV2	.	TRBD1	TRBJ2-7	TGTGCCAGCTTCCGGGACAGCGCCTACGAGCAGTACTTC	CASFRDSAYEQYF
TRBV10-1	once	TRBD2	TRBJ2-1	TGCGCCAGCAGTGGTAACCTAGCGGGGGGGCCGGATGAGCAGTTCTTC	CASSGNLAGGPDEQFF
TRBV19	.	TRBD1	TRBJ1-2	TGTGCCAGTAGTCCGGGACAGGGGGCGCAGACCTATGGCTACACCTTC	CASSPGQGAQTYGYTF
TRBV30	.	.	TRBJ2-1	TGTGCCTGGAGTGAAAAGCGGTTCTCCTACAATGAGCAGTTCTTC	CAWSEKRFSYNEQFF
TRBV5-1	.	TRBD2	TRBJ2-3	TGCGCCAGCAGCTTGGAGGGTATTTACGGGGGGGCGAATACGCAGTATTTT	CASSLEGIYGGANTQYF
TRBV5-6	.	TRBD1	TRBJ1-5	TGTGCCAGCAGCCCAACAGGGGCAAATCAGCCCCAGCATTTT	CASSPTGANQPQHF
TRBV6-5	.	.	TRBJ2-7	TGTGCCACCTCGTGGGGACGCGCCTCCTACGAGCAGTACTTC	CATSWGRASYEQYF
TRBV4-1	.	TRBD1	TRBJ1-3	TGCGCCAGCAGCCAAGATGGGGGACAGTCCTCTGGAAACACCATATATTTT	CASSQDGGQSSGNTIYF